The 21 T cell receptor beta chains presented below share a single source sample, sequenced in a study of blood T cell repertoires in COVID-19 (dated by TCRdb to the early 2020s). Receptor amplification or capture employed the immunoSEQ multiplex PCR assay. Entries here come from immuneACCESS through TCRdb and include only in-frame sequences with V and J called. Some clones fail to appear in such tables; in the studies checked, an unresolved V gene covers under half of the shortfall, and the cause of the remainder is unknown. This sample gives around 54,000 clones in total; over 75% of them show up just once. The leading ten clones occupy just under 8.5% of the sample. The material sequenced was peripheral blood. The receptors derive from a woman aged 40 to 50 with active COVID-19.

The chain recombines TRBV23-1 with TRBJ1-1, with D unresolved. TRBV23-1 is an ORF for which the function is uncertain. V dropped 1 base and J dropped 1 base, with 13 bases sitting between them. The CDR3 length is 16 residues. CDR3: CASSQFIPGGNTEAFF. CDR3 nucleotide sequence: TGCGCCAGCAGTCAATTCATTCCAGGAGGGAACACTGAAGCTTTCTTT.

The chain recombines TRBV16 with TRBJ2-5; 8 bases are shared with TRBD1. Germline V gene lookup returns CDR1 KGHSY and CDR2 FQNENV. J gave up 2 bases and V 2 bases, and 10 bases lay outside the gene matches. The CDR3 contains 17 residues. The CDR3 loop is CASSQIGQGLDQETQYF. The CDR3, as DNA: TGTGCCAGCAGCCAAATCGGACAGGGTTTGGATCAAGAGACCCAGTACTTC.

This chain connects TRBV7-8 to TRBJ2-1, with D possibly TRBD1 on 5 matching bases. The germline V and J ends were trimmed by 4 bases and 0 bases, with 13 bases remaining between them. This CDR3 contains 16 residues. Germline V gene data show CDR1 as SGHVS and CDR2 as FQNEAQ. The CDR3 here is CASSSDTESSYNEQFF. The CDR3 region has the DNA TGTGCCAGCAGCTCGGACACAGAGAGCTCCTACAATGAGCAGTTCTTC.

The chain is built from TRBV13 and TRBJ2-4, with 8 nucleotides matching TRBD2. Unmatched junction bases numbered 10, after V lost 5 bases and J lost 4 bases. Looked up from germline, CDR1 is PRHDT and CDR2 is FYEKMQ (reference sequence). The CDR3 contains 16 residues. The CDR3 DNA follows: TGTGCCAGCAGCCCCCGGGGGGGCCACTTAAAAAACATTCAGTACTTC. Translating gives CASSPRGGHLKNIQYF.

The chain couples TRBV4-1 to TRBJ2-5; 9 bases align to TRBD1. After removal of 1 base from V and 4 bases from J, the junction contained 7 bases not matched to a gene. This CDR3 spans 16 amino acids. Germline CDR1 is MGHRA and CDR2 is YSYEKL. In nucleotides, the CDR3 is TGCGCCAGCAGCCAAGGCTCGACAGGGGGGCGAGAGACCCAGTACTTC. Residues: CASSQGSTGGRETQYF.

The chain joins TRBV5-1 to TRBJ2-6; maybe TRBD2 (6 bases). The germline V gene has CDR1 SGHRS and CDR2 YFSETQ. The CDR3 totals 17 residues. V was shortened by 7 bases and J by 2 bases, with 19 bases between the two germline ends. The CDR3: CASSGGVRGAGANVLTF. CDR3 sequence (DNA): TGCGCCAGCTCCGGCGGGGTTAGGGGAGCTGGGGCCAACGTCCTGACTTTC.

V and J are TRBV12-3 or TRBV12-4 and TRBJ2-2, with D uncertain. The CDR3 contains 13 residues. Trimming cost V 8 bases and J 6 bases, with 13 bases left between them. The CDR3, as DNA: TGTGCCAGCTGGGCCCTGAGAGCCGGGGAGCTGTTTTTT. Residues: CASWALRAGELFF.

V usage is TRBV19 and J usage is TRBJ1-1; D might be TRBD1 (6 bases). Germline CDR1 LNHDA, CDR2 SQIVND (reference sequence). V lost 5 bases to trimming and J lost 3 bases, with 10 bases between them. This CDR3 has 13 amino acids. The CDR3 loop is CASSEGGDTEAFF. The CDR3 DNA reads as TGTGCCAGTAGTGAGGGGGGGGACACTGAAGCTTTCTTT.

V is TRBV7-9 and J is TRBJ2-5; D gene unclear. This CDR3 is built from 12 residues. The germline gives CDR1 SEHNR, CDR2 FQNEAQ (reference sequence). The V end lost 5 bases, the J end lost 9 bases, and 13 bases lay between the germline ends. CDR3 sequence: CASSRLVGPQYF. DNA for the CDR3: TGTGCCAGCAGCCGATTAGTGGGCCCCCAGTACTTC. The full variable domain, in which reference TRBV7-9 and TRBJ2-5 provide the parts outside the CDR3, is DTGVSQNPRHKITKRGQNVTFRCDPISEHNRLYWYRQTLGQGPEFLTYFQNEAQLEKSRLLSDRFSAERPKGSFSTLEIQRTEQGDSAMYLCASSRLVGPQYFGPGTRLLVL.

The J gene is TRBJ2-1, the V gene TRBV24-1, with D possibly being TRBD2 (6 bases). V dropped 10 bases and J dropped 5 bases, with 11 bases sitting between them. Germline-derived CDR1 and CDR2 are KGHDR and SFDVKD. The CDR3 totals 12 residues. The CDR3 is CATAPGDNEQFF. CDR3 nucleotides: TGTGCCACGGCGCCGGGAGACAATGAGCAGTTCTTC.

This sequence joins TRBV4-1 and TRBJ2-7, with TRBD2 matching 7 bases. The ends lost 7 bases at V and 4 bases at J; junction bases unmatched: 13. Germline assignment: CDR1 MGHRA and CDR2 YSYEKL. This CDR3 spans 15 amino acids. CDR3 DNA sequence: TGCGCCAGCAAATTTCGGAGCGGGGATTCGTACGAGCAGTACTTC. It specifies CASKFRSGDSYEQYF.

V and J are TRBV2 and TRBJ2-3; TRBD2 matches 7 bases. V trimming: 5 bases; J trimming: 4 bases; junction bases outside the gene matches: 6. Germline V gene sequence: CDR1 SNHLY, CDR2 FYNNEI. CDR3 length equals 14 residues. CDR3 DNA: TGTGCCAGCAGTCTAGCGGTCCCGCCAGATACGCAGTATTTT. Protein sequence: CASSLAVPPDTQYF.

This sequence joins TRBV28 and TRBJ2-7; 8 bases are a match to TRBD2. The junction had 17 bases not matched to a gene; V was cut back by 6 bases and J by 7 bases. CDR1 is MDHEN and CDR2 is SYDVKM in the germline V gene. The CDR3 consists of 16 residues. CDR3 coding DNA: TGTGCCAGCAGACTGCCGCGGGGGGCGGGGGCCTTAGAGCAGTACTTC. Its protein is CASRLPRGAGALEQYF.

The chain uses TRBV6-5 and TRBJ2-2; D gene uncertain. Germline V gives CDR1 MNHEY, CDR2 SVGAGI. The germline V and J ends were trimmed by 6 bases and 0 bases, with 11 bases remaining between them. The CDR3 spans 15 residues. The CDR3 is CASSRGRSNTGELFF. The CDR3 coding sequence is TGTGCCAGCAGCCGCGGAAGATCGAACACCGGGGAGCTGTTTTTT.

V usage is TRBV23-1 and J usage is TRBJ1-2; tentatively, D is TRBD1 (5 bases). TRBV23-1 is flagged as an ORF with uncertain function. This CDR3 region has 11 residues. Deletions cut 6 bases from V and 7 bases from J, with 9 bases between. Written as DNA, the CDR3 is TGCGCCAGCAGCTGGGGCACTGGCTACACCTTC. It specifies CASSWGTGYTF.

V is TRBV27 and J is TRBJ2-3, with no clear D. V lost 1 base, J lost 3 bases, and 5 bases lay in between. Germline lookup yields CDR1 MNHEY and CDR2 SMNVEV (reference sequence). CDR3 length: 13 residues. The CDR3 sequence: CASSLFATDTQYF. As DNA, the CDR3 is TGTGCCAGCAGTTTATTTGCGACAGATACGCAGTATTTT.

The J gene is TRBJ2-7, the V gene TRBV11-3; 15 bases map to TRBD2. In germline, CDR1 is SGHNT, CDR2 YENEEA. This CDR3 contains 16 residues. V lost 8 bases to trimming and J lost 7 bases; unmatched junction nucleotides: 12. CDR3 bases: TGTGCCAGCGGACTCGGACTAGCGGGGGGGCTAAGTGAGCAGTACTTC. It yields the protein CASGLGLAGGLSEQYF. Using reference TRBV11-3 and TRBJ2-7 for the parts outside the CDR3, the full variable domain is EAGVVQSPRYKIIEKKQPVAFWCNPISGHNTLYWYLQNLGQGPELLIRYENEEAVDDSQLPKDRFSAERLKGVDSTLKIQPAELGDSAVYLCASGLGLAGGLSEQYFGPGTRLTVT.

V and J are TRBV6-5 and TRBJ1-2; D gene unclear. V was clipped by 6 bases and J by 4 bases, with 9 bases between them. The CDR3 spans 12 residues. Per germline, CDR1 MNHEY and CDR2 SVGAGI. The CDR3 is CASSRLTYGYTF. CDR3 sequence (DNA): TGTGCCAGCAGCAGACTTACCTATGGCTACACCTTC.

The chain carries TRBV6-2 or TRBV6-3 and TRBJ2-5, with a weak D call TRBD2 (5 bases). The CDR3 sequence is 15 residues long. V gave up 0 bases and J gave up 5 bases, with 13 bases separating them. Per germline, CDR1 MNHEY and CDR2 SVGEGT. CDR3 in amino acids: CASSYSILPGETQYF. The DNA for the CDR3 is TGTGCCAGCAGTTACTCGATTCTACCGGGGGAGACCCAGTACTTC.

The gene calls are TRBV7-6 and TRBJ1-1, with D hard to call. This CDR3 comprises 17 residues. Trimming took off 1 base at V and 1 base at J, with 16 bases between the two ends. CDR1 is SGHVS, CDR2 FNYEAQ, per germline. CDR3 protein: CASSLEPGLNPNTEAFF. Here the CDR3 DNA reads TGTGCCAGCAGCTTAGAACCGGGTCTGAATCCGAACACTGAAGCTTTCTTT.

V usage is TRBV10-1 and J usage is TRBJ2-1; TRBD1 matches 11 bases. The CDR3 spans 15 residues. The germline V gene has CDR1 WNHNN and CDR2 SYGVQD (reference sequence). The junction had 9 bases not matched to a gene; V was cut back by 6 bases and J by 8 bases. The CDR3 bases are TGCGCCAGCAGGACCGGGACAGGGGGTACCGATGAGCAGTTCTTC. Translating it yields CASRTGTGGTDEQFF.